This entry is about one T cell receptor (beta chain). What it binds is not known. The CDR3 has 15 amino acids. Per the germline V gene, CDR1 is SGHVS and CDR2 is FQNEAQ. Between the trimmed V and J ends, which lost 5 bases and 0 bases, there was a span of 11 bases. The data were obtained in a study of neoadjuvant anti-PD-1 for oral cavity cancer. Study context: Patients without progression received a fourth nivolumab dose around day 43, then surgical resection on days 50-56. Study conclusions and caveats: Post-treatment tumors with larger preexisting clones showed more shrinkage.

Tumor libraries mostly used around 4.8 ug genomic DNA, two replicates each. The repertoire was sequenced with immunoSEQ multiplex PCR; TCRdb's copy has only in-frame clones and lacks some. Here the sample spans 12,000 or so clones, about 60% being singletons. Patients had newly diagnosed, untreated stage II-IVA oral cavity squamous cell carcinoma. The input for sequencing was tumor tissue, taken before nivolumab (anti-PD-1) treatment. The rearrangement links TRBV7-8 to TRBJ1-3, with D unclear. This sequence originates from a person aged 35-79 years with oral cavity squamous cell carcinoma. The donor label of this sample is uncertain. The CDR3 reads CASSPRLPSGNTIYF. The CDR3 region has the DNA TGTGCCAGCAGCCCACGGTTACCCTCTGGAAACACCATATATTTT.